There are many counts of the clone carrying this T cell receptor (beta chain). The sample belongs to a study of molecular identifiers for immune sequencing clone quantification. The V gene lost 5 bases and the J gene lost 5 bases, with 7 bases spanning the gap. Per the germline V gene, CDR1 is MNHEY and CDR2 is SMNVEV (reference sequence). The CDR3 is 12 amino acids. Naive CD8 T cells underwent sorting with the CD8+CD4-CCR7+CD45RA+ definition. TCRdb processed the PCR reads anew with MiXCR; each CDR3 protein has one entry. Seen here are roughly 320,000 distinct CDR3 sequences, around 21% observed once, and the top ten hold approximately 0.85%.

The sequence came from a human donor in good health. Some libraries in this study had Jurkat cell RNA spiked in. Sequencing input: naive CD8+ T cells from blood, with Jurkat cell RNA spiked in. Subset: FACS-sorted CD8+CD4-CCR7+CD45RA+ naive T cells. The chain uses TRBV27 and TRBJ2-1; D not resolved. CDR3 sequence: CASSGPDNEQFF. Written as DNA, the CDR3 is TGTGCCAGCAGTGGACCAGACAATGAGCAGTTCTTC.